The rows below give T cell receptor beta chains drawn from one sample of a study of glioma-infiltrating T cells after dendritic cell vaccination. Clones were sequenced by immunoSEQ multiplex PCR, and TCRdb holds only the in-frame ones, with some missing. The repertoire has some 78,000 clones, about 85% of them found once; the top ten carry around 8.5%. The sequencing used blood, collected after dendritic cell vaccination. The receptors were sampled from a human donor with glioblastoma. Both conserved end residues are part of each CDR3. The D gene is left open where the match is weak. Clone size is stated in some rows and not others, as once, few, many or a class when expanded.

J,D,V,size,length,DNA,CDR3
TRBJ2-7,TRBD2,TRBV7-2,.,16,TGTGCCAGCAGCTTCGGGACTAGCGGGAGAATGAACGAGCAGTACTTC,CASSFGTSGRMNEQYF
TRBJ2-3,TRBD1,TRBV7-8,.,15,TGTGCCAGCACCGATCGACAGGGGGCGGCAGATACGCAGTATTTT,CASTDRQGAADTQYF
TRBJ1-4,TRBD1,TRBV15,once,16,TGTGCCACCAGCAGAACGACAGGGGCAACTAATGAAAAACTGTTTTTT,CATSRTTGATNEKLFF
TRBJ1-2,TRBD1,TRBV6-5,.,14,TGTGCCAGCAGCCCACCGGGACAGGGAAATGGCTACACCTTC,CASSPPGQGNGYTF
TRBJ2-1,TRBD2,TRBV7-2,.,12,TGTGCCAGCAGTCCTACTAGCGGGGGGAAGTTCTTC,CASSPTSGGKFF
TRBJ1-5,.,TRBV4-2,once,15,TGTGCCAGCAGCCAAGTTGACGGGTCCAATCAGCCCCAGCATTTT,CASSQVDGSNQPQHF
TRBJ2-7,.,TRBV21-1,.,22,TGTGCCAGCAGCACTCAAATCCGGGACAGGGGGCGGAGTGGACCCAGCTCCTACGAGCAGTACTTC,CASSTQIRDRGRSGPSSYEQYF
TRBJ2-1,.,TRBV4-1,.,16,TGCGCCAGCAGCCAGGCTTCCGGGACATTATTTAATGAGCAGTTCTTC,CASSQASGTLFNEQFF
TRBJ1-5,TRBD1,TRBV5-4,once,16,TGTGCCAGCAGCCTCGAACCGGGACAGGGGAGTCAGCCCCAGCATTTT,CASSLEPGQGSQPQHF
TRBJ2-5,.,TRBV29-1,.,11,TGCAGCGTCTCGTACCAAGAGACCCAGTACTTC,CSVSYQETQYF
TRBJ2-5,.,TRBV7-3,.,13,TGTGCCAGCAGCGAACCTAACGCAGAGACCCAGTACTTC,CASSEPNAETQYF
TRBJ2-7,.,TRBV7-9,.,15,TGTGCCAGCAGCCTCACGACAGGTAGCTCCTACGAGCAGTACTTC,CASSLTTGSSYEQYF
TRBJ2-5,.,TRBV6-5,.,16,TGTGCCAGCAGTTACTCTCGCAGGGGAAGGCGAGAGACCCAGTACTTC,CASSYSRRGRRETQYF
TRBJ2-2,.,TRBV25-1,.,16,TGTGCCAGCAGTGAATTCGGGGGGCGCAACACCGGGGAGCTGTTTTTT,CASSEFGGRNTGELFF
TRBJ1-2,TRBD1,TRBV5-6,.,17,TGTGCCAGCAGCTTTTTCTATCGGGACAGAGCTAACTATGGCTACACCTTC,CASSFFYRDRANYGYTF
TRBJ1-3,.,TRBV27,.,13,TGTGCCAGCAGTTTACAAACAGGGTCCGCCATATATTTT,CASSLQTGSAIYF
TRBJ2-5,.,TRBV19,.,14,TGTGCCAGTAGTATATTTGGAGGACTAGAGACCCAGTACTTC,CASSIFGGLETQYF
TRBJ2-1,TRBD2,TRBV30,.,16,TGTGCCTGGAGTGTACCCGGACTAGCCGGAGACAATGAGCAGTTCTTC,CAWSVPGLAGDNEQFF
TRBJ2-3,.,TRBV28,.,18,TGTGCCAGCAGTCTCCCCCCGGCGGCGCAACCGCTAACAGATACGCAGTATTTT,CASSLPPAAQPLTDTQYF
TRBJ2-5,TRBD1,TRBV7-2,.,16,TGTGCCAGCAGCTTAGCGGGGCAGGGGGCACGGGAGACCCAGTACTTC,CASSLAGQGARETQYF
TRBJ2-7,TRBD2,TRBV10-2,.,15,TGCGCCAGCAGTGACCCAGCGGGGGCCCGTATCGAGCAGTACTTC,CASSDPAGARIEQYF
TRBJ2-3,TRBD1,TRBV27,once,16,TGTGCCAGTGCAGGACAGGCCCGGACTTACACAGATACGCAGTATTTT,CASAGQARTYTDTQYF
TRBJ2-7,.,TRBV10-3,.,14,TGTGCCATCAGTGATGGGGGCGCGAGCTACGAGCAGTACTTC,CAISDGGASYEQYF
TRBJ2-7,.,TRBV9,.,17,TGTGCCAGCAGCGTAGGAAGTATGGCGGGACAGTCCTACGAGCAGTACTTC,CASSVGSMAGQSYEQYF
TRBJ2-3,TRBD1,TRBV7-6,.,15,TGTGCCAGCAGTTCCCCGGGACAGGGGGCACCTACGCAGTATTTT,CASSSPGQGAPTQYF
TRBJ1-2,.,TRBV7-2,.,14,TGTGCCAGCAGCTTGGGGAGTACACCTTATGGCTACACCTTC,CASSLGSTPYGYTF
TRBJ2-1,TRBD2,TRBV9,.,17,TGTGCCAGCAGCGTAGTAACTAGCGGGAGGCCTTACAATGAGCAGTTCTTC,CASSVVTSGRPYNEQFF
TRBJ2-3,TRBD2,TRBV27,.,15,TGTGCCAGCAGTCCGGGAGGGGGGTTAACAGATACGCAGTATTTT,CASSPGGGLTDTQYF
TRBJ1-3,.,TRBV7-2,.,14,TGTGCCAGCGTAACAGGGCCCTCTGGAAACACCATATATTTT,CASVTGPSGNTIYF
TRBJ2-7,TRBD1,TRBV27,.,15,TGTGCCAGCAGTTTAACGGGACAGGGGGCCTACGAGCAGTACTTC,CASSLTGQGAYEQYF
TRBJ2-1,TRBD1,TRBV7-2,.,13,TGTGCCAGCAGCTCGGACAGGGTCAATGAGCAGTTCTTC,CASSSDRVNEQFF